This TCR beta chain was recorded in a study of blood T cell repertoires in COVID-19. About the research overall: COVID-19 samples collected from the United States, Italy and Spain covered acute and convalescent phases. PBMCs, B-cell-depleted T cells, or T cells provided the cDNA or gDNA that made up the material.

Germline loops: CDR1 LNHNV, CDR2 YYDKDF (reference sequence). The CDR3 is made up of 14 amino acids. V lost 6 bases and J lost 3; bases outside the gene matches: 8. Authors' analysis steps: Scientists estimated how many nucleated cells there were by amplifying reference gene primers. Assay used: immunoSEQ multiplex PCR; TCRdb lists only in-frame clones, some missing. V and J calls and clone size are given by that table; D and trimming were obtained from the DNA. The data show 100,000 to 150,000 clones, under 85% seen once. The J gene is TRBJ2-7, the V gene TRBV15; 7 positions agree with TRBD2. Sample: peripheral blood. This TCR was recovered from a man aged 55 to 70 with acute or convalescent COVID-19. CDR3 residues: CATRGGTTDYEQYF. DNA for the CDR3: TGTGCCACCAGGGGCGGGACTACTGACTACGAGCAGTACTTC.